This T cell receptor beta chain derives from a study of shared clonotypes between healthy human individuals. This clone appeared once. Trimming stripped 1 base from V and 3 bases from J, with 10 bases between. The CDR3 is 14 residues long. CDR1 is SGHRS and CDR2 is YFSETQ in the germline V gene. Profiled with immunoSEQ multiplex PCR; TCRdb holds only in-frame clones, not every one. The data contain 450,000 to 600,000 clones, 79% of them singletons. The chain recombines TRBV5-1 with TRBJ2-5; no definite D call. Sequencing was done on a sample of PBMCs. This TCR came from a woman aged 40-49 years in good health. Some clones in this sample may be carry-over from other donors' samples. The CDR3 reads CASSLFLDEETQYF. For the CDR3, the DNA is TGCGCCAGCAGCTTGTTCCTAGATGAAGAGACCCAGTACTTC.